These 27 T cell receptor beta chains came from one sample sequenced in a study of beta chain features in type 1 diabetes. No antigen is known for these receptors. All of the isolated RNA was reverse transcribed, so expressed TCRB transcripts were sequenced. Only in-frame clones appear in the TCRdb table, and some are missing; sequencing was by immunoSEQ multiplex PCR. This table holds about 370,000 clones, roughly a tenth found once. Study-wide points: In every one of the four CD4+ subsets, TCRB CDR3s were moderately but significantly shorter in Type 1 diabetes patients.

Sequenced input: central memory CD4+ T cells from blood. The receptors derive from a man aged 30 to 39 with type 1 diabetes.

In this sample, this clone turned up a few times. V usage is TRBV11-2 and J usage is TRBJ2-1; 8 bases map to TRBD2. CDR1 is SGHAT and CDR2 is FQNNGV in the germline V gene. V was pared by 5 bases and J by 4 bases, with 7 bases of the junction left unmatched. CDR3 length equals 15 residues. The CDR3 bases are TGTGCCAGCAGCCCCAGGACTAGCCAATACAATGAGCAGTTCTTC. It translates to CASSPRTSQYNEQFF.

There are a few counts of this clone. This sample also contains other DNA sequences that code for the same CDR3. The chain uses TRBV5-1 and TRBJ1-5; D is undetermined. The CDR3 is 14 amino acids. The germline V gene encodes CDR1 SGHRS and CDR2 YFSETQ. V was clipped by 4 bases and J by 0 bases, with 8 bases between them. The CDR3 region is CASSLDGSNQPQHF. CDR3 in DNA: TGCGCCAGCAGCCTGGACGGTAGCAATCAGCCCCAGCATTTT.

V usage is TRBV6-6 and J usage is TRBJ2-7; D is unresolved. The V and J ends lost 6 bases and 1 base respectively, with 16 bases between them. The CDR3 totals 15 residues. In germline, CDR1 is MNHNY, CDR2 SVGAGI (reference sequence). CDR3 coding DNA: TGTGCCAGCAGCCCATCCTCCTTCCCGTCCTACGAGCAGTACTTC. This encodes CASSPSSFPSYEQYF.

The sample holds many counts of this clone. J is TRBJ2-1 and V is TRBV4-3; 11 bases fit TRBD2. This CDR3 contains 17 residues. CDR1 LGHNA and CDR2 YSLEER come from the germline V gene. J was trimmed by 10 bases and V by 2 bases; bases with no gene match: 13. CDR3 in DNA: TGCGCCAGCAGCCAACTTCTTGGGGGGCTAGCGGGAGGCGAGCAGTTCTTC. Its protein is CASSQLLGGLAGGEQFF.

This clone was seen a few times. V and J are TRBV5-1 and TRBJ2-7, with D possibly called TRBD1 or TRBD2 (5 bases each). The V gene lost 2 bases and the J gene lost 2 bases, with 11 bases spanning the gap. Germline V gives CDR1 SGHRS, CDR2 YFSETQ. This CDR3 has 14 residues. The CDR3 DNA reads TGCGCCAGCAGCTTAGGGACCGAGCCCTACGAGCAGTACTTC. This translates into CASSLGTEPYEQYF.

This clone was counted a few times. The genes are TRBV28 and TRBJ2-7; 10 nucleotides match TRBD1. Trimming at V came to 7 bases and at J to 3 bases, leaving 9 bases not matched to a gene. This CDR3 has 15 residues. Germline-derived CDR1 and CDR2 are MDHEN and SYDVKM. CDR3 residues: CASTSMTGGVYEQYF. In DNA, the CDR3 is TGTGCCAGCACCTCGATGACAGGGGGCGTCTACGAGCAGTACTTC.

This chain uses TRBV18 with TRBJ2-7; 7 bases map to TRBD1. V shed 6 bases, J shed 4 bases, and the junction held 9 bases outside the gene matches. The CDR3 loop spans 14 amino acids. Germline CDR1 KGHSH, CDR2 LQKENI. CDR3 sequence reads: CASSPGTAFYEQYF. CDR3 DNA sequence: TGTGCCAGCTCCCCCGGGACAGCATTTTACGAGCAGTACTTC.

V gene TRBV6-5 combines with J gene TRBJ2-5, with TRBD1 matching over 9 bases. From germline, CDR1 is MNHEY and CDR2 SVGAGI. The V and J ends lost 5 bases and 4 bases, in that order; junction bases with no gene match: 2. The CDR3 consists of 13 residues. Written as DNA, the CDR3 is TGTGCCAGCAGTCGACAGGGGGTAGAGACCCAGTACTTC. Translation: CASSRQGVETQYF.

The CDR3 is CASIYRPNTGELFF. The CDR3, as DNA: TGTGCCAGCATCTATCGGCCGAACACCGGGGAGCTGTTTTTT. The chain links TRBV7-6 to TRBJ2-2; no firm D call. The V gene lost 7 bases and the J gene lost 0 bases, with 9 bases spanning the gap. The CDR3 sequence is 14 residues long. Germline V gives CDR1 SGHVS, CDR2 FNYEAQ.

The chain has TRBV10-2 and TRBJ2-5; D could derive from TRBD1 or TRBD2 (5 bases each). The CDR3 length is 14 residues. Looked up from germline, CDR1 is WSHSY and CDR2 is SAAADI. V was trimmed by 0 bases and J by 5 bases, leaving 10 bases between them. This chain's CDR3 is CASSESGPAETQYF. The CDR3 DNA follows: TGCGCCAGCAGTGAGTCGGGACCGGCGGAGACCCAGTACTTC.

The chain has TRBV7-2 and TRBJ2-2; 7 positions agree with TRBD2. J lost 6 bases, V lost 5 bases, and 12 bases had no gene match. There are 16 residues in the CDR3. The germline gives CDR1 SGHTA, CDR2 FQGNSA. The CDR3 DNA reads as TGTGCCAGCAGCCCGGGGGGTGCGGGAGTAGCCGGGGAGCTGTTTTTT. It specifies CASSPGGAGVAGELFF.

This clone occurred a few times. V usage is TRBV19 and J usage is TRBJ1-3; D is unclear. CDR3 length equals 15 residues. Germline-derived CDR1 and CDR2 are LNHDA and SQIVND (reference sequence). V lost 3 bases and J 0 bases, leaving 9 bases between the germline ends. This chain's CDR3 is CASSIPAVSGNTIYF. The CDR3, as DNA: TGTGCCAGTAGTATCCCGGCAGTCTCTGGAAACACCATATATTTT. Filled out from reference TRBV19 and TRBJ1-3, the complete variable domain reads DGGITQSPKYLFRKEGQNVTLSCEQNLNHDAMYWYRQDPGQGLRLIYYSQIVNDFQKGDIAEGYSVSREKKESFPLTVTSAQKNPTAFYLCASSIPAVSGNTIYFGEGSWLTVV.

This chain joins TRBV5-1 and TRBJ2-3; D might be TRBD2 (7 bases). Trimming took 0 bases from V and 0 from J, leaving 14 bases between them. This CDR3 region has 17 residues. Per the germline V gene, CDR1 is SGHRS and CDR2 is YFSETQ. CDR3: CASSLVVAGASTDTQYF. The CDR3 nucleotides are TGCGCCAGCAGCTTGGTCGTCGCGGGGGCTAGCACAGATACGCAGTATTTT.

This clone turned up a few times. DNA for the CDR3: TGTGCCAGCAGTTTAAAGCCGGGGTACGAGCAGTACTTC. This translates into CASSLKPGYEQYF. The V call is TRBV27, the J call TRBJ2-7; maybe TRBD2 (5 bases). The germline CDR1 and CDR2 sequences are MNHEY and SMNVEV (reference sequence). This CDR3 comprises 13 residues. Trimming pared 2 bases from V and 4 bases from J, leaving 9 bases between.

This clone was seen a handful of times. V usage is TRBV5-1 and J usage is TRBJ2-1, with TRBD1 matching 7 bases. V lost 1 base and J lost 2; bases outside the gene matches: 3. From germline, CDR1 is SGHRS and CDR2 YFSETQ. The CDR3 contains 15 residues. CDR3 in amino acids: CASSLLGGPYNEQFF. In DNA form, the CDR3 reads TGCGCCAGCAGCTTGTTAGGGGGCCCCTACAATGAGCAGTTCTTC.

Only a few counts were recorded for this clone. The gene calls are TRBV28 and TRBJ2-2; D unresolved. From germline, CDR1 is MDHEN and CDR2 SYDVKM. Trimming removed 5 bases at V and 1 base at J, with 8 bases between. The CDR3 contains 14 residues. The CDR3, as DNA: TGTGCCAGCAGTGATTGGGTGAACACCGGGGAGCTGTTTTTT. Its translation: CASSDWVNTGELFF.

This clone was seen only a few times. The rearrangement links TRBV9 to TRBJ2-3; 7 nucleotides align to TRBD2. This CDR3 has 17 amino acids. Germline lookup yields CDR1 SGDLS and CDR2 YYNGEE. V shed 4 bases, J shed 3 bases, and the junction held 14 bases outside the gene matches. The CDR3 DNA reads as TGTGCCAGCAGCTTAGGGGTATCGGCGGGAGCGACAGATACGCAGTATTTT. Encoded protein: CASSLGVSAGATDTQYF.

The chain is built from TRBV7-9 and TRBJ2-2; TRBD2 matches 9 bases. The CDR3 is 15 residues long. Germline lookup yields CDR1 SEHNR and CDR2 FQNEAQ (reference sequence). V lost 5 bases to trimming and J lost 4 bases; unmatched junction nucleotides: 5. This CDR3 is CASSQREDGTGELFF. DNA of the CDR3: TGTGCCAGCAGCCAGCGGGAGGATGGCACCGGGGAGCTGTTTTTT.

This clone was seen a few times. CDR3 in amino acids: CASSQELSGRGLWNTGELFF. The DNA for the CDR3 is TGTGCCAGCAGCCAGGAACTTAGCGGGAGGGGTCTTTGGAACACCGGGGAGCTGTTTTTT. The J gene is TRBJ2-2, the V gene TRBV4-2; the match to TRBD2 covers 11 bases. The CDR3 runs to 20 residues. Germline CDR1 is LGHNA and CDR2 is YNFKEQ. V shed 3 bases, J shed 1 base, and the junction held 13 bases outside the gene matches.

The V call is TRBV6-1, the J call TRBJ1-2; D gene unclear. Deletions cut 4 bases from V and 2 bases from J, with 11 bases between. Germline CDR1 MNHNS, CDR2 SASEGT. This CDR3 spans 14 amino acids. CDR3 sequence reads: CASSVVQFNYGYTF. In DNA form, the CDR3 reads TGTGCCAGCAGTGTTGTACAGTTCAACTATGGCTACACCTTC.

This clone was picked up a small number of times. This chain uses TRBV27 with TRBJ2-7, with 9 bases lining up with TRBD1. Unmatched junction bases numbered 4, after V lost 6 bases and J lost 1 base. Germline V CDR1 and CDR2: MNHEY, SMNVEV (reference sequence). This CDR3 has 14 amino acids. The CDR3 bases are TGTGCCAGCAGCAACAGGGGGCTTTCCTACGAGCAGTACTTC. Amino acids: CASSNRGLSYEQYF.

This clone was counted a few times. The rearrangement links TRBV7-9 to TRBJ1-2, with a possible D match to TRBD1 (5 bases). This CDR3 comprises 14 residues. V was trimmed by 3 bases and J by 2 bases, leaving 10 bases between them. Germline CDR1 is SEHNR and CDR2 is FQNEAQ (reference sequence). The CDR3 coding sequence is TGTGCCAGCAGCTTGGGGGGACGGAACTATGGCTACACCTTC. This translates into CASSLGGRNYGYTF.

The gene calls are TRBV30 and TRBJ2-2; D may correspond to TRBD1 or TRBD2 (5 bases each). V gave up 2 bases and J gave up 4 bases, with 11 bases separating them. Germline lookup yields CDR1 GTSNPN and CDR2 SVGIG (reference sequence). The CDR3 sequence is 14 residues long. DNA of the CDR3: TGTGCCTGGAGTCACTTTGGGGGCACCGGGGAGCTGTTTTTT. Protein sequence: CAWSHFGGTGELFF.

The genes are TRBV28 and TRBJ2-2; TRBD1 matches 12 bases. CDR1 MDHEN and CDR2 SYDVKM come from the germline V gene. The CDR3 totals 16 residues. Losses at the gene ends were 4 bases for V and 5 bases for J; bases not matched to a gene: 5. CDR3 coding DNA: TGTGCCAGCAGTTCGCCGGGACAGGGGGCTACCGGGGAGCTGTTTTTT. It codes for CASSSPGQGATGELFF. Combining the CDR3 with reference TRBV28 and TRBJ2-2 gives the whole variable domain DVKVTQSSRYLVKRTGEKVFLECVQDMDHENMFWYRQDPGLGLRLIYFSYDVKMKEKGDIPEGYSVSREKKERFSLILESASTNQTSMYLCASSSPGQGATGELFFGEGSRLTVL.

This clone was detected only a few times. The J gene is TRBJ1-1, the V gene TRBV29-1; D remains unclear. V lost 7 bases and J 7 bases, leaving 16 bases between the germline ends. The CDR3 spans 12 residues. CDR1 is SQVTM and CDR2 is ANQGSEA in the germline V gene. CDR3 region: CSARSGVHEAFF. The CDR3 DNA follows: TGCAGCGCCAGGTCGGGCGTGCATGAAGCTTTCTTT.

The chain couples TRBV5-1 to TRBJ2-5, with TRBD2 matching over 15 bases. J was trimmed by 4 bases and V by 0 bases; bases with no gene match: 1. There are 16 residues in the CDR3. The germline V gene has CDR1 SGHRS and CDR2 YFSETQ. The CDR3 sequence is CASSLGGLAGGETQYF. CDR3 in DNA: TGCGCCAGCAGCTTGGGGGGACTAGCGGGAGGAGAGACCCAGTACTTC.

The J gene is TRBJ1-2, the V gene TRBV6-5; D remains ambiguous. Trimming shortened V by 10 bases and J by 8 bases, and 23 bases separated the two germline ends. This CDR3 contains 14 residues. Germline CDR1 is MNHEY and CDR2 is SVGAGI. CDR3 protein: CAITMGSAPEGYTF. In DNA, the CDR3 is TGTGCCATCACCATGGGGAGCGCCCCAGAGGGCTACACCTTC.